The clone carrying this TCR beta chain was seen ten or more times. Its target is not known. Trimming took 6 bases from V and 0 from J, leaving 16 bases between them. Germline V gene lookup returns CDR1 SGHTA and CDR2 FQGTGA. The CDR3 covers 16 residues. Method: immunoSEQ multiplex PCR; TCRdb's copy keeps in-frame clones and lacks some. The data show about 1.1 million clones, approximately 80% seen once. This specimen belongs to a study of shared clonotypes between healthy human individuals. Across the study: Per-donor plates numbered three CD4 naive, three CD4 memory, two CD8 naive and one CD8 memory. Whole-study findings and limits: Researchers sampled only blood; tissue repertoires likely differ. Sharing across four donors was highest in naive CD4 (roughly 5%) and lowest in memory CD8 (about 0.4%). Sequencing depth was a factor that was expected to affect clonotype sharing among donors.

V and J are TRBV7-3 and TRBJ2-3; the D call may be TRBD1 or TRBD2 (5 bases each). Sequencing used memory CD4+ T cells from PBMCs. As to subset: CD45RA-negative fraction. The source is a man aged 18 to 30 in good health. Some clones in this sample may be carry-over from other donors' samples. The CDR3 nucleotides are TGTGCCAGCAGACCCGGGTGGGGCGGGAGCACAGATACGCAGTATTTT. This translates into CASRPGWGGSTDTQYF.